This T cell receptor beta chain was sequenced for a study of cytomegalovirus exposure and HLA in healthy donors. The overall study: It was reported in a later analysis that the approximately 120 validation repertoires used the same platform as the 666 first-cohort repertoires.

Sequencing was performed with immunoSEQ multiplex PCR; in TCRdb, only in-frame clones are kept and a portion is missing. This sample yields over 75,000 clones, of which approximately 91% are seen a single time; approximately 2.2% belongs to the top ten. J lost 6 bases, V lost 1 base, and 2 bases had no gene match. The CDR3 loop spans 14 amino acids. Germline CDR1 is LGHNA and CDR2 is YNFKEQ. Input material: PBMCs. This rearrangement joins TRBV4-2 to TRBJ1-4; TRBD1 matches at 7 bases. This clonotype originated in a man aged 25 to 45 in good health and CMV-seronegative. CDR3 residues: CASSQAGQDEKLFF. As DNA, the CDR3 is TGTGCCAGCAGCCAAGCAGGACAGGATGAAAAACTGTTTTTT.